The 11 T cell receptor beta chains below all came from one sample that was sequenced in a study of human T cells and chemical hapten exposure. TCRdb itself ran the RACE reads through MiXCR, one entry per CDR3 protein. The table lists over 75,000 distinct CDR3 sequences, about 6.8% of them singletons, with 1.5% to 1.7% in the top ten. Time point specified: patch test 1, 2 weeks after DPC sensitization. Treatment specified: therapeutic diphenylcyclopropenone sensitization with weekly scalp DPC. This material consisted of whole blood, taken in connection with sensitization to the hapten diphenylcyclopropenone (DPC). Receptors were obtained from a woman aged 25 to 39 with alopecia areata. Some clones in this sample may be carry-over from other donors' samples.

A word on this clonotype: A much larger clonotype is one base distant, so this may be a read error. The V gene is TRBV5-4, the J gene TRBJ2-7, with 11 nucleotides matching TRBD1. This CDR3 has 14 residues. The germline V gene has CDR1 SGHNT and CDR2 YYREEE (reference sequence). After removal of 3 bases from V and 5 bases from J, the junction contained 4 bases not matched to a gene. The CDR3 DNA follows: TGTGCCAGCAGCTCCGGACAGGGGGCCGACGAGCAGTACTTC. Its protein product is CASSSGQGADEQYF.

The chain employs TRBV28 and TRBJ2-7; D unclear. CDR1 and CDR2 (germline): MDHEN, SYDVKM. CDR3 length: 15 amino acids. Trimming left V 6 bases short and J 1 base short, with 16 bases between. The CDR3 nucleotides read TGTGCCAGCAGCCTTTCTTCCTCCGGGTCCTACGAGCAGTACTTC. Its protein product is CASSLSSSGSYEQYF.

The CDR3 protein is CASSLFPGHIYGYTF. The CDR3 bases are TGTGCCAGCAGTTTATTCCCAGGACATATCTATGGCTACACCTTC. V gene TRBV27 combines with J gene TRBJ1-2; D perhaps matches TRBD1 (5 bases). The CDR3 covers 15 residues. Trimming stripped 1 base from V and 4 bases from J, with 13 bases between. Per germline, CDR1 MNHEY and CDR2 SMNVEV (reference sequence).

This clonotype was seen at least ten times. This sequence joins TRBV27 and TRBJ1-1; TRBD1 might be the D (5 bases). The germline V gene has CDR1 MNHEY and CDR2 SMNVEV (reference sequence). The CDR3 consists of 15 residues. V lost 5 bases to trimming and J lost 2 bases, with 15 bases between them. The CDR3 loop is CASSPLRELNTEAFF. CDR3 in DNA: TGTGCCAGCAGTCCCCTCAGGGAACTCAACACTGAAGCTTTCTTT.

This clonotype has ten or more counts. V is TRBV12-3 or TRBV12-4 and J is TRBJ2-3, with 8 bases that match TRBD2. The CDR3 covers 15 residues. Trimming removed 3 bases from V and 1 base from J; junction bases left unmatched: 3. The CDR3 DNA reads as TGTGCCAGCAGTTTGCGGGGGGCGGGCACAGATACGCAGTATTTT. Its translation is CASSLRGAGTDTQYF.

The chain joins TRBV7-3 to TRBJ1-1, with D possibly being TRBD1 (6 bases). Trimming pared 5 bases from V and 5 bases from J, leaving 15 bases between. This CDR3 contains 14 residues. Per the germline V gene, CDR1 is SGHTA and CDR2 is FQGTGA. CDR3 DNA: TGTGCCAGCAGCCCACAGGGTAGGCGGACTGAAGCTTTCTTT. Translation gives CASSPQGRRTEAFF.

This clonotype has at least ten counts. V gene TRBV5-5 combines with J gene TRBJ2-1; D gene uncertain. This CDR3 is built from 17 residues. Trimming cost V 1 base and J 0 bases, with 14 bases left between them. Germline CDR1 and CDR2: SGHKS and YYEKEE (reference sequence). The CDR3 DNA sequence: TGTGCCAGCAGCTTGCTATTGGGCCCTAACTCCTACAATGAGCAGTTCTTC. Its protein is CASSLLLGPNSYNEQFF.

The J gene is TRBJ1-1, the V gene TRBV6-1, with 7 bases that match TRBD1. Germline CDR1 and CDR2: MNHNS and SASEGT. The CDR3 is made up of 14 amino acids. Unmatched junction bases numbered 10, after V lost 7 bases and J lost 5 bases. The CDR3 protein is CASKKTGDWTEAFF. The CDR3 DNA follows: TGTGCCAGCAAAAAAACAGGGGATTGGACTGAAGCTTTCTTT.

The chain employs TRBV7-2 and TRBJ1-1; D is uncertain. The V end lost 5 bases, the J end lost 6 bases, and 16 bases lay between the germline ends. The germline CDR1 and CDR2 sequences are SGHTA and FQGNSA. The CDR3 consists of 14 residues. CDR3 sequence reads: CASSLQGSYSEAFF. In DNA form, the CDR3 reads TGTGCCAGCAGCCTCCAAGGGAGCTATTCTGAAGCTTTCTTT.

This clonotype was counted many times. The J gene is TRBJ1-5, the V gene TRBV18; TRBD1 matches at 7 bases. The germline gives CDR1 KGHSH, CDR2 LQKENI. V lost 4 bases to trimming and J lost 3 bases; unmatched junction nucleotides: 6. The CDR3 contains 15 residues. CDR3 nucleotide sequence: TGTGCCAGCTCACGAGGGGGCCACGTCAATCAGCCCCAGCATTTT. Encoded protein: CASSRGGHVNQPQHF.

This clonotype has a count of ten or more. The chain is built from TRBV11-2 and TRBJ1-1; D ambiguous. Trimming pared 4 bases from V and 3 bases from J, leaving 6 bases between. The CDR3 length is 12 residues. Germline CDR1 SGHAT, CDR2 FQNNGV. The CDR3 DNA follows: TGTGCCAGCAGCTGGGGTGACACTGAAGCTTTCTTT. Translated, it gives CASSWGDTEAFF.